These 30 T cell receptor beta chains came from one sample sequenced in a study of blood T cell repertoires in COVID-19 (dated by TCRdb to 2018 to 2020). The library was built by means of the immunoSEQ multiplex PCR assay. Here the immuneACCESS table is served through TCRdb, limited to in-frame sequences with V and J called. Missing clones are a known gap in these copies; in checked studies unresolved V genes cover under half, and the rest lacks a known reason. This sample has 250,000 to 400,000 clones in its table, and about 90% of those were observed once. In total, the top ten clones hold roughly 2.8% of the sample. The material sequenced was peripheral blood. The receptors were gathered from a woman aged 25 to 45 with COVID-19, enrolled during active disease.

This sequence joins TRBV10-3 and TRBJ1-1; D is possibly TRBD1 (6 bases). The CDR3 loop spans 14 amino acids. Germline V lookup: CDR1 ENHRY, CDR2 SYGVKD. Trimming shortened V by 3 bases and J by 5 bases, and 13 bases separated the two germline ends. CDR3 bases: TGTGCCATCAGTGACCGACCAGGGGAGACTGAAGCTTTCTTT. Translation gives CAISDRPGETEAFF.

The CDR3 is CASSVMGVQSYNEQFF. Written as DNA, the CDR3 is TGTGCCAGCAGCGTAATGGGAGTCCAATCTTACAATGAGCAGTTCTTC. This sequence joins TRBV9 and TRBJ2-1; perhaps TRBD2 as D (5 bases). The ends were cut back, 1 base at V and 4 bases at J, with 15 bases in the middle. The CDR3 has 16 amino acids. CDR1 and CDR2 from the germline V gene are SGDLS and YYNGEE.

This clone was counted a single time. The genes are TRBV7-2 and TRBJ2-2; no firm D call. Germline lookup yields CDR1 SGHTA and CDR2 FQGNSA. The V gene lost 5 bases and the J gene lost 5 bases, with 9 bases spanning the gap. The CDR3 length is 13 residues. CDR3 amino acids: CASSPVRTGELFF. The CDR3 coding sequence is TGTGCCAGCAGCCCAGTGAGGACCGGGGAGCTGTTTTTT.

This clone was recorded once. The gene calls are TRBV4-2 and TRBJ2-2; TRBD2 agrees at 9 bases. Germline V gives CDR1 LGHNA, CDR2 YNFKEQ. This CDR3 comprises 18 residues. V lost 0 bases and J lost 0; bases outside the gene matches: 5. The CDR3, as DNA: TGTGCCAGCAGCCAAGATCTCCCTAGCGGGACGAACACCGGGGAGCTGTTTTTT. It specifies CASSQDLPSGTNTGELFF.

The DNA for the CDR3 is TGCAGTGCCAGCGAGGACAGACTGTTTTTT. Protein: CSASEDRLFF. This chain connects TRBV20-1 to TRBJ1-4; TRBD1 might be the D (6 bases). The CDR3 length is 10 residues. The V end lost 6 bases, the J end lost 13 bases, and 12 bases lay between the germline ends. Germline assignment: CDR1 DFQATT and CDR2 SNEGSKA (reference sequence).

The chain recombines TRBV6-1 with TRBJ1-3, with 8 bases lining up with TRBD1. The CDR3 consists of 16 residues. V dropped 4 bases and J dropped 8; count of bases not matched to a gene: 13. The V gene's germline CDR1 is MNHNS and CDR2 SASEGT. The CDR3 here is CASSVSDRALVDTIYF. The CDR3 bases are TGTGCCAGCAGTGTTTCGGACAGGGCACTAGTAGACACCATATATTTT.

The chain couples TRBV18 to TRBJ2-2; D gene uncertain. The germline V gene encodes CDR1 KGHSH and CDR2 LQKENI. The CDR3 covers 15 residues. V lost 4 bases and J 6 bases, leaving 15 bases between the germline ends. The CDR3 protein is CASSRPQERAGELFF. CDR3 sequence (DNA): TGTGCCAGCTCACGACCCCAGGAACGTGCCGGGGAGCTGTTTTTT.

The chain joins TRBV24-1 to TRBJ2-7; 7 nucleotides agree with TRBD1. Germline CDR1 is KGHDR and CDR2 is SFDVKD. V was pared by 4 bases and J by 5 bases, with 7 bases of the junction left unmatched. The CDR3 is 14 amino acids. CDR3 coding DNA: TGTGCCACCAGTGACCTCGGGACAGCGGACGAGCAGTACTTC. Residues: CATSDLGTADEQYF.

V and J are TRBV5-3 and TRBJ2-7; D is possibly TRBD2 (6 bases). TRBV5-3 is flagged as an ORF with uncertain function. V gave up 4 bases and J gave up 4 bases, with 24 bases separating them. This CDR3 comprises 17 residues. The CDR3 here is CARSPDYLANRGYEQYF. The CDR3 region has the DNA TGTGCCAGAAGCCCAGACTATCTAGCGAATCGAGGGTACGAGCAGTACTTC.

Worth noting for this clone: Other nucleotide sequences in the sample specify the same CDR3. The chain couples TRBV18 to TRBJ1-1; the D is unclear. Germline CDR1 reads KGHSH; CDR2 reads LQKENI. V was cut by 3 bases and J by 1 base, with 6 bases left in between. CDR3 length equals 13 residues. The CDR3 DNA follows: TGTGCCAGCTCACCTAGCCCGAACACTGAAGCTTTCTTT. Encoded protein: CASSPSPNTEAFF.

The chain carries TRBV30 and TRBJ2-3; D might be TRBD1 (6 bases). Germline V gives CDR1 GTSNPN, CDR2 SVGIG (reference sequence). V was cut by 2 bases and J by 1 base, with 10 bases left in between. This CDR3 has 14 residues. CDR3 in DNA: TGTGCCTGGAGTTTAAGGACAGGCACAGATACGCAGTATTTT. Amino acids: CAWSLRTGTDTQYF. The full variable domain, completed using reference TRBV30 and TRBJ2-3, is SQTIHQWPATLVQPVGSPLSLECTVEGTSNPNLYWYRQAAGRGLQLLFYSVGIGQISSEVPQNLSASRPQDRQFILSSKKLLLSDSGFYLCAWSLRTGTDTQYFGPGTRLTVL.

The chain links TRBV6-5 to TRBJ2-1, with D tentatively TRBD1 (6 bases). CDR1 MNHEY and CDR2 SVGAGI come from the germline V gene. V lost 6 bases and J lost 5, with 17 bases in between. This CDR3 region has 15 residues. This chain's CDR3 is CASRNRVMYDNEQFF. CDR3 coding DNA: TGTGCCAGCAGAAACAGGGTGATGTACGACAATGAGCAGTTCTTC.

The chain carries TRBV27 and TRBJ1-6; TRBD1 matches 9 bases. With V trimmed by 5 bases and J by 8 bases, 16 bases remained unmatched. The CDR3 runs 18 residues. Per germline, CDR1 MNHEY and CDR2 SMNVEV (reference sequence). CDR3 bases: TGTGCCAGCAGTCCGGGAGCGGGACAGGGAAGTCAGGATTCACCCCTCCACTTT. Encoded protein: CASSPGAGQGSQDSPLHF.

The chain is built from TRBV11-3 and TRBJ1-3; D is perhaps TRBD1 (6 bases). The CDR3 runs 14 residues. Trimming pared 5 bases from V and 3 bases from J, leaving 11 bases between. Germline CDR1 is SGHNT and CDR2 is YENEEA. The CDR3 loop is CASSGRDNGNTIYF. The CDR3 region has the DNA TGTGCCAGCAGCGGCCGGGACAATGGAAACACCATATATTTT.

This chain joins TRBV27 and TRBJ1-5; TRBD1 matches 7 bases. Trimming cost V 5 bases and J 4 bases; bases outside gene matches: 5. The CDR3 sequence is 14 residues long. Germline V gene lookup returns CDR1 MNHEY and CDR2 SMNVEV (reference sequence). CDR3 sequence reads: CASSLQGVNQPQHF. DNA of the CDR3: TGTGCCAGCAGTCTTCAGGGGGTTAATCAGCCCCAGCATTTT.

The DNA for the CDR3 is TGTGCCATCAGTGACCTCGGGACAGGTGAAGCTTTCTTT. This translates into CAISDLGTGEAFF. The J gene is TRBJ1-1, the V gene TRBV10-3; 8 positions match TRBD1. Germline CDR1 reads ENHRY; CDR2 reads SYGVKD. The CDR3 contains 13 residues. The V and J ends lost 3 bases and 7 bases, in that order; junction bases with no gene match: 4.

This chain joins TRBV6-2 or TRBV6-3 and TRBJ2-1, with D tentatively TRBD2 (6 bases). V lost 5 bases to trimming and J lost 5 bases, with 13 bases between them. Germline CDR1 and CDR2: MNHEY and SVGEGT. The CDR3 consists of 14 residues. The CDR3 is CASSRLVLNNEQFF. The CDR3 DNA follows: TGTGCCAGCAGTCGACTAGTGTTGAACAATGAGCAGTTCTTC.

The chain links TRBV7-2 to TRBJ2-1; 9 nucleotides match TRBD1. V was pared by 5 bases and J by 9 bases, with 11 bases of the junction left unmatched. Per germline, CDR1 SGHTA and CDR2 FQGNSA. This CDR3 region has 15 residues. This CDR3 reads CASSAPGQGVFEQFF. CDR3 nucleotides: TGTGCCAGCAGCGCACCGGGACAGGGAGTCTTTGAGCAGTTCTTC.

The chain combines TRBV11-2 with TRBJ2-7, with D possibly TRBD1 on 6 matching bases. Trimming took off 6 bases at V and 5 bases at J, with 17 bases between the two ends. The CDR3 consists of 14 residues. Germline CDR1 SGHAT, CDR2 FQNNGV. The chain's CDR3 is CASRRTAIIHEQYF. CDR3 bases: TGTGCCAGCAGGCGGACAGCCATCATCCACGAGCAGTACTTC.

The gene calls are TRBV7-3 and TRBJ2-2; D gene unclear. The germline V gene encodes CDR1 SGHTA and CDR2 FQGTGA. V was cut by 3 bases and J by 0 bases, with 11 bases left in between. This CDR3 spans 16 amino acids. As DNA, the CDR3 is TGTGCCAGCAGCTTTGGGCGTTACGCGAACACCGGGGAGCTGTTTTTT. This encodes CASSFGRYANTGELFF.

The CDR3 region is CAIRTGGALDEQFF. The CDR3 nucleotides read TGTGCCATCAGAACAGGGGGCGCGTTGGATGAGCAGTTCTTC. This chain links TRBV10-3 with TRBJ2-1; TRBD1 aligns across 9 bases. The CDR3 consists of 14 residues. Losses at the gene ends were 6 bases for V and 8 bases for J; bases not matched to a gene: 8. Germline CDR1 and CDR2: ENHRY and SYGVKD.

This CDR3 is CASSPQSGHYQETQYF. Written as DNA, the CDR3 is TGTGCCAGCTCACCACAGTCGGGACACTACCAAGAGACCCAGTACTTC. This sequence joins TRBV18 and TRBJ2-5, with D possibly matching TRBD1 (6 bases). The germline V and J ends were trimmed by 1 base and 0 bases, with 12 bases remaining between them. Germline V gene lookup returns CDR1 KGHSH and CDR2 LQKENI. The CDR3 consists of 16 residues.

This clone was observed a single time. The chain joins TRBV7-9 to TRBJ2-1, with D unresolved. The germline V and J ends were trimmed by 0 bases and 10 bases, with 13 bases remaining between them. This CDR3 comprises 14 residues. Germline-derived CDR1 and CDR2 are SEHNR and FQNEAQ (reference sequence). CDR3 bases: TGTGCCAGCAGCTTAGCGTCGATCGGTCGGGAGCAGTTCTTC. It codes for CASSLASIGREQFF.

This clone was counted once. V is TRBV9 and J is TRBJ2-6; possible D gene TRBD2, 6 bases. V was cut by 1 base and J by 3 bases, with 8 bases left in between. Germline CDR1 is SGDLS and CDR2 is YYNGEE. The CDR3 has 15 residues. This CDR3 reads CASSVYGSGANVLTF. For the CDR3, the DNA is TGTGCCAGCAGCGTATACGGGAGTGGGGCCAACGTCCTGACTTTC.

This sequence joins TRBV6-5 and TRBJ1-2; D gene unclear. The CDR3 is made up of 12 amino acids. Per germline, CDR1 MNHEY and CDR2 SVGAGI. Trimming pared 6 bases from V and 10 bases from J, leaving 15 bases between. As DNA, the CDR3 is TGTGCCAGCAGGACACCGGCTTTGGACTACACCTTC. Translation: CASRTPALDYTF.

J is TRBJ1-1 and V is TRBV11-2; 8 nucleotides agree with TRBD1. V was clipped by 5 bases and J by 6 bases; unmatched bases: 2. The CDR3 extends over 12 amino acids. CDR1 is SGHAT, CDR2 FQNNGV, per germline. CDR3 DNA: TGTGCCAGCAGCCCCAGGGGGCCTGAAGCTTTCTTT. Translated, it gives CASSPRGPEAFF.

This clone was counted once. This rearrangement joins TRBV11-2 to TRBJ1-2; D might be TRBD1 (5 bases). Deletions cut 5 bases from V and 8 bases from J, with 15 bases between. CDR1 is SGHAT and CDR2 is FQNNGV in the germline V gene. The CDR3 is made up of 13 amino acids. CDR3 region: CASSQLRAGGYTF. CDR3 sequence (DNA): TGTGCCAGCAGCCAACTCAGGGCAGGGGGCTACACCTTC. Complete variable domain (other parts from reference TRBV11-2 and TRBJ1-2): EAGVAQSPRYKIIEKRQSVAFWCNPISGHATLYWYQQILGQGPKLLIQFQNNGVVDDSQLPKDRFSAERLKGVDSTLKIQPAKLEDSAVYLCASSQLRAGGYTFGSGTRLTVV.

V is TRBV3-1 (or the pseudogene TRBV3-2) and J is TRBJ1-3, with 8 positions matching TRBD1. Germline CDR1 and CDR2: LGHDT and YNNKEL (reference sequence). This CDR3 spans 15 amino acids. With 5 bases clipped from V and 4 bases from J, the junction kept 7 bases outside the gene matches. The CDR3 region is CASSSRGRLGNTIYF. Here the CDR3 DNA reads TGTGCCAGCAGCTCCAGGGGGCGTCTGGGAAACACCATATATTTT.

The chain joins TRBV7-9 to TRBJ2-2; possibly TRBD2 for D (6 bases). The CDR3 length is 15 residues. With 7 bases removed from V and 2 bases from J, the gap between germline ends came to 14 bases. CDR1 SEHNR and CDR2 FQNEAQ come from the germline V gene (reference sequence). The DNA of the CDR3 is TGTGCCAGCACCGAAAGCGGGCTTAACACCGGGGAGCTGTTTTTT. Translating it yields CASTESGLNTGELFF. Full variable domain (remainder filled in from reference TRBV7-9 and TRBJ2-2): DTGVSQNPRHKITKRGQNVTFRCDPISEHNRLYWYRQTLGQGPEFLTYFQNEAQLEKSRLLSDRFSAERPKGSFSTLEIQRTEQGDSAMYLCASTESGLNTGELFFGEGSRLTVL.

The chain employs TRBV2 and TRBJ2-6; possibly TRBD2 for D (5 bases). Germline V gene data show CDR1 as SNHLY and CDR2 as FYNNEI. The CDR3 runs 16 residues. V lost 3 bases and J 0 bases, leaving 9 bases between the germline ends. The CDR3 is CASSEEESSGANVLTF. CDR3 coding DNA: TGTGCCAGCAGTGAGGAGGAAAGCTCTGGGGCCAACGTCCTGACTTTC.